Shown below are 20 T cell receptor beta chains from a single sample sequenced in a study of patients and donors after allogeneic stem cell transplantation. Via MiXCR, TCRdb re-called the RT-PCR reads, giving one row per CDR3 protein. Of approximately 160,000 distinct CDR3 sequences in the sample, roughly 31% were seen once. The sample was blood, either unsorted or a sorted T cell fraction (not recorded which). Source of these receptors: a human donor who was either an allogeneic HSCT recipient or a stem cell or donor lymphocyte infusion donor (not recorded which). It is not recorded whose cells these are; they may come from a transplant donor.

The V call is TRBV5-1, the J call TRBJ2-1; a possible D gene is TRBD1 (6 bases). Trimming took off 5 bases at V and 4 bases at J, with 7 bases between the two ends. This CDR3 contains 12 residues. Germline-derived CDR1 and CDR2 are SGHRS and YFSETQ. The CDR3 region is CASRTGYNEQFF. CDR3 sequence (DNA): TGCGCCAGCAGGACAGGTTACAATGAGCAGTTCTTC.

V gene TRBV6-5 combines with J gene TRBJ1-2, with 7 bases lining up with TRBD1. The V and J ends lost 5 bases and 4 bases, in that order; junction bases with no gene match: 7. The CDR3 covers 14 residues. Germline loops: CDR1 MNHEY, CDR2 SVGAGI. CDR3 coding DNA: TGTGCCAGCAGTGACAGGGAATGGTTCTATGGCTACACCTTC. Translating it yields CASSDREWFYGYTF.

A few counts support this clonotype. This chain joins TRBV7-9 and TRBJ2-1; D is ambiguous. The CDR3 covers 16 residues. Trimming removed 2 bases from V and 9 bases from J, with 20 bases in between. CDR1 SEHNR and CDR2 FQNEAQ come from the germline V gene (reference sequence). This CDR3 reads CASSLTLRVVGSEQFF. The CDR3 region has the DNA TGTGCCAGCAGCTTAACGTTACGTGTGGTAGGAAGTGAGCAGTTCTTC. The variable domain in full, with the rest retrieved from reference TRBV7-9 and TRBJ2-1, is DTGVSQNPRHKITKRGQNVTFRCDPISEHNRLYWYRQTLGQGPEFLTYFQNEAQLEKSRLLSDRFSAERPKGSFSTLEIQRTEQGDSAMYLCASSLTLRVVGSEQFFGPGTRLTVL.

The chain has TRBV5-5 and TRBJ2-2; D is perhaps TRBD1 (6 bases). CDR1 is SGHKS and CDR2 is YYEKEE in the germline V gene (reference sequence). The CDR3 spans 16 residues. Trimming cost V 4 bases and J 4 bases, with 17 bases left between them. The CDR3 loop reads CASSPFRDMITGELFF. In nucleotides, the CDR3 is TGTGCCAGCAGCCCGTTCCGGGACATGATCACCGGGGAGCTGTTTTTT. Full variable domain (remainder filled in from reference TRBV5-5 and TRBJ2-2): DAGVTQSPTHLIKTRGQQVTLRCSPISGHKSVSWYQQVLGQGPQFIFQYYEKEERGRGNFPDRFSARQFPNYSSELNVNALLLGDSALYLCASSPFRDMITGELFFGEGSRLTVL.

This clonotype was detected a few times. This sequence joins TRBV11-2 and TRBJ1-1; D possibly corresponds to TRBD1 (5 bases). Germline V gene lookup returns CDR1 SGHAT and CDR2 FQNNGV. Trimming shortened V by 6 bases and J by 3 bases, and 11 bases separated the two germline ends. The CDR3 loop spans 13 amino acids. As DNA, the CDR3 is TGTGCCAGCAGTCCTGACAGAGACACTGAAGCTTTCTTT. Its protein is CASSPDRDTEAFF.

This chain uses TRBV27 with TRBJ2-3; D is perhaps TRBD2 (5 bases). This CDR3 has 14 amino acids. The V gene's germline CDR1 is MNHEY and CDR2 SMNVEV (reference sequence). Between the trimmed V and J ends, which lost 6 bases and 2 bases, there was a span of 12 bases. The CDR3 loop reads CASSYTRDTDTQYF. CDR3 coding DNA: TGTGCCAGCAGCTATACTCGGGACACAGATACGCAGTATTTT.

As for this clonotype: A junction end diverges from the germline sequence, so it may reflect a read error. The genes are TRBV20-1 and TRBJ2-2; 8 bases are a match to TRBD1. The CDR3 has 14 residues. Germline CDR1 and CDR2: DFQATT and SNEGSKA (reference sequence). The CDR3 region has the DNA TGCAGTGCTCGAGACCAGGGGGCGACCGGGGAGCTGTTTTTT. Protein product: CSARDQGATGELFF.

This clonotype appeared a few times. The rearrangement uses TRBV20-1 and TRBJ1-2; 8 nucleotides line up with TRBD1. The germline V gene encodes CDR1 DFQATT and CDR2 SNEGSKA (reference sequence). V shed 5 bases and J 4 bases; nucleotides not matched to a gene: 6. The CDR3 is 13 residues long. The CDR3 DNA reads as TGCAGTGCTCCTGGACAGGGACCCTATGGCTACACCTTC. Encoded protein: CSAPGQGPYGYTF.

The genes are TRBV12-3 or TRBV12-4 and TRBJ1-5; 7 bases agree with TRBD1. Trimming took 7 bases from V and 2 from J; bases not matched to a gene: 20. The CDR3 consists of 19 residues. The CDR3 loop is CASTLDRLIGGRGNQPQHF. The CDR3 nucleotides are TGTGCCAGCACCCTAGATCGGCTGATAGGGGGCAGGGGCAATCAGCCCCAGCATTTT.

This clonotype has only a few counts. The V call is TRBV12-3 or TRBV12-4, the J call TRBJ1-5; D is unresolved. This CDR3 spans 13 amino acids. V gave up 6 bases and J gave up 7 bases, with 13 bases separating them. The CDR3 loop reads CASSFGVGQPQHF. DNA for the CDR3: TGTGCCAGCAGCTTTGGGGTCGGCCAGCCCCAGCATTTT.

This clonotype was observed a handful of times. The chain joins TRBV10-3 to TRBJ1-1; D is undetermined. V was clipped by 7 bases and J by 3 bases, with 12 bases between them. The CDR3 has 13 residues. CDR1 is ENHRY and CDR2 is SYGVKD in the germline V gene. The CDR3 loop reads CAIMVRWYTEAFF. In DNA form, the CDR3 reads TGTGCCATCATGGTGAGGTGGTACACTGAAGCTTTCTTT.

This clonotype was picked up a small number of times. The chain uses TRBV27 and TRBJ2-1; D is possibly TRBD2 (6 bases). The CDR3 spans 13 residues. CDR1 and CDR2 from the germline V gene are MNHEY and SMNVEV (reference sequence). Trimming took 4 bases from V and 3 from J, leaving 7 bases between them. CDR3 nucleotide sequence: TGTGCCAGCAGTTCGACTAGCTACAATGAGCAGTTCTTC. Translation gives CASSSTSYNEQFF.

This CDR3 is CSARSWTSLSYEQYF. The DNA for the CDR3 is TGCAGTGCTAGAAGTTGGACTAGCCTTTCCTACGAGCAGTACTTC. The chain recombines TRBV20-1 with TRBJ2-7; the match to TRBD2 covers 8 bases. The V and J ends lost 2 bases and 1 base, in that order; junction bases with no gene match: 7. The CDR3 is made up of 15 amino acids. Germline V lookup: CDR1 DFQATT, CDR2 SNEGSKA (reference sequence).

This clonotype was seen just once. V is TRBV11-2 and J is TRBJ2-3, with D perhaps TRBD1 or TRBD2 (5 bases each). V was shortened by 2 bases and J by 2 bases, with 14 bases between the two germline ends. CDR1 is SGHAT and CDR2 is FQNNGV in the germline V gene. The CDR3 totals 16 residues. In DNA, the CDR3 is TGTGCCAGCAGCTTAACCGACCGGGACCACACAGATACGCAGTATTTT. This codes for CASSLTDRDHTDTQYF.

The J gene is TRBJ2-1, the V gene TRBV11-2, with 11 positions matching TRBD2. Trimming removed 3 bases from V and 4 bases from J; junction bases left unmatched: 11. This CDR3 is 18 amino acids long. Germline-derived CDR1 and CDR2 are SGHAT and FQNNGV. For the CDR3, the DNA is TGTGCCAGCAGCTTGTGGCCCGGTCGACTAGCGGGGTACAATGAGCAGTTCTTC. Residues: CASSLWPGRLAGYNEQFF.

This clonotype was counted a few times. The V gene is TRBV20-1, the J gene TRBJ1-2; 10 nucleotides line up with TRBD1. Germline loops: CDR1 DFQATT, CDR2 SNEGSKA (reference sequence). This CDR3 is built from 14 residues. The trim removed 1 base at V and 6 bases at J, leaving 5 bases unmatched. The CDR3 loop reads CSARGDRGRDGYTF. In DNA form, the CDR3 reads TGCAGTGCTAGAGGAGACAGGGGGCGGGATGGCTACACCTTC.

The V and J genes are TRBV28 and TRBJ2-1; no definite D call. CDR3 size: 17 residues. The germline gives CDR1 MDHEN, CDR2 SYDVKM. The ends were cut back, 2 bases at V and 4 bases at J, with 18 bases in the middle. The CDR3 spells CASSLIRLGYYYNEQFF. In DNA, the CDR3 is TGTGCCAGCAGTTTAATAAGGCTGGGCTACTATTACAATGAGCAGTTCTTC.

This chain uses TRBV20-1 with TRBJ1-1; D unresolved. Germline assignment: CDR1 DFQATT and CDR2 SNEGSKA (reference sequence). The CDR3 loop spans 14 amino acids. Trimming took 3 bases from V and 1 from J, leaving 12 bases between them. The CDR3 loop reads CSARPPVGNTEAFF. The CDR3 DNA sequence: TGCAGTGCTAGGCCTCCTGTGGGGAACACTGAAGCTTTCTTT.

The V call is TRBV20-1, the J call TRBJ2-1, with 9 nucleotides matching TRBD2. CDR3 length: 15 amino acids. V lost 0 bases to trimming and J lost 3 bases; unmatched junction nucleotides: 3. The germline gives CDR1 DFQATT, CDR2 SNEGSKA (reference sequence). CDR3 sequence reads: CSARDSGSHYNEQFF. For the CDR3, the DNA is TGCAGTGCTAGAGATAGCGGGAGCCACTACAATGAGCAGTTCTTC.

This chain links TRBV4-3 with TRBJ1-5, with 8 bases identical to TRBD1. After removal of 2 bases from V and 2 bases from J, the junction contained 5 bases not matched to a gene. This CDR3 contains 16 residues. Germline V gives CDR1 LGHNA, CDR2 YSLEER. In nucleotides, the CDR3 is TGCGCCAGCAGCCAATACTTACAGGGGGGCAATCAGCCCCAGCATTTT. Translating gives CASSQYLQGGNQPQHF.